This T cell receptor (beta chain) was captured in a study of blood T cells in healthy people across ages. There are 14 residues in the CDR3. V trimming: 5 bases; J trimming: 5 bases; junction bases outside the gene matches: 7. Germline V CDR1 and CDR2: LGHNA, YNFKEQ. This clonotype was counted at least ten times. A second PCR, run for about 6 to 11 cycles, used a sample-barcoded 5' primer plus a J-beta primer mix. TCRdb fed the 5' RACE reads into MiXCR, producing one record per CDR3 protein. The table lists more than 750,000 distinct CDR3 sequences, about 28% of them singletons. These data were also reused for a study on T cells of mothers and their children.

Sequencing was done on a sample of blood. V is TRBV4-2 and J is TRBJ2-7, with 9 positions matching TRBD2. This clonotype was sampled from a woman aged 35 to 49 in good health. The CDR3 protein is CASSSASGEDEQYF. CDR3 sequence (DNA): TGTGCCAGCAGCTCAGCTAGCGGGGAGGACGAGCAGTACTTC.